The 5 T cell receptor beta chains below all came from one sample that was sequenced in a study of identical twins. TCRdb independently ran MiXCR on the 5' RACE reads; one entry per CDR3 protein. The sample includes 1.5 million to 2 million distinct CDR3 sequences, under 35% of them seen just once. Source material: cord blood. The receptors originated from a newborn girl in good health.

The chain uses TRBV27 and TRBJ2-2; 8 bases line up with TRBD1. Germline V lookup: CDR1 MNHEY, CDR2 SMNVEV (reference sequence). The CDR3 is 16 residues long. Unmatched junction bases numbered 5, after V lost 3 bases and J lost 2 bases. CDR3 protein: CASSFRGQVNTGELFF. CDR3 DNA: TGTGCCAGCAGTTTCCGGGGACAGGTTAACACCGGGGAGCTGTTTTTT.

This clonotype has more than one count but fewer than ten. The chain has TRBV13 and TRBJ1-6, with D possibly matching TRBD1 (5 bases). The CDR3 contains 14 residues. V lost 5 bases to trimming and J lost 7 bases, with 12 bases between them. The germline CDR1 and CDR2 sequences are PRHDT and FYEKMQ (reference sequence). As DNA, the CDR3 is TGTGCCAGCAGCCTGAGAGGGGCCAATTCACCCCTCCACTTT. It specifies CASSLRGANSPLHF.

This clonotype appeared a few times. The genes are TRBV20-1 and TRBJ2-7; no clear D. The germline gives CDR1 DFQATT, CDR2 SNEGSKA (reference sequence). Trimming removed 0 bases at V and 3 bases at J, with 15 bases between. CDR3 length: 15 amino acids. The CDR3 region has the DNA TGCAGTGCTAGAGATCGTAGCACCCTAAACTACGAGCAGTACTTC. Translated, it gives CSARDRSTLNYEQYF.

Ten or more counts support this clonotype. J is TRBJ2-7 and V is TRBV12-3 or TRBV12-4, with D tentatively TRBD1 (6 bases). Trimming took off 6 bases at V and 0 bases at J, with 9 bases between the two ends. The CDR3 covers 13 residues. CDR3 nucleotides: TGTGCCAGCAGACGGGACACCTCCTACGAGCAGTACTTC. Its protein product is CASRRDTSYEQYF.

This clonotype was counted between two and nine times. V is TRBV28 and J is TRBJ2-7; TRBD1 might be the D (5 bases). The CDR3 is 14 amino acids. Germline V CDR1 and CDR2: MDHEN, SYDVKM. The V end was cut by 6 bases, the J end by 3 bases, with 15 bases between. The CDR3 spells CASRTRQRLYEQYF. The CDR3, as DNA: TGTGCCAGCAGGACCCGACAGCGTCTCTACGAGCAGTACTTC. Full variable domain (outside the CDR3, taken from reference TRBV28 and TRBJ2-7): DVKVTQSSRYLVKRTGEKVFLECVQDMDHENMFWYRQDPGLGLRLIYFSYDVKMKEKGDIPEGYSVSREKKERFSLILESASTNQTSMYLCASRTRQRLYEQYFGPGTRLTVT.